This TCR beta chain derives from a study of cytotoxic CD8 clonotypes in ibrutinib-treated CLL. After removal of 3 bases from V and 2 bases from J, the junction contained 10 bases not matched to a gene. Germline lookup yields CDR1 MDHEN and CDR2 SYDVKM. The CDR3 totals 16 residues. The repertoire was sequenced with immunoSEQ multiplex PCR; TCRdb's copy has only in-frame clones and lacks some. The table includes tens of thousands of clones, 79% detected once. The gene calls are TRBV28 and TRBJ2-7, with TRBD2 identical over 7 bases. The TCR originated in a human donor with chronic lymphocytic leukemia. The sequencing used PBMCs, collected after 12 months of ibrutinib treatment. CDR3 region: CASSLGGGFDPYEQYF. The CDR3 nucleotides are TGTGCCAGCAGTTTGGGGGGAGGGTTCGACCCCTACGAGCAGTACTTC. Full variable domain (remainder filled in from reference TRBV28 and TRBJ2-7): DVKVTQSSRYLVKRTGEKVFLECVQDMDHENMFWYRQDPGLGLRLIYFSYDVKMKEKGDIPEGYSVSREKKERFSLILESASTNQTSMYLCASSLGGGFDPYEQYFGPGTRLTVT.